What follows describes a single TCR beta chain. The antigen remains undetermined. The record originates from a study of cytomegalovirus exposure and HLA in healthy donors. Whole-study findings and limits: Later analysis demonstrated an association between a missense DCLRE1C variant and TCR beta V- and J-gene trimming.

A multiplex PCR was run with 60 Vbeta primers and 13 Jbeta primers. The method was immunoSEQ multiplex PCR; TCRdb's version includes in-frame clones alone and lacks a portion of them. The sample carries about 140,000 clones, roughly 80% recorded once. The TCR comes from a male donor in good health and CMV-seronegative. Sequencing was performed on PBMCs.

Written as DNA, the CDR3 is TGCGCCAGCAGCCAGGTTACAGGTTCCCTGTCTGGCTACACCTTC. Its protein is CASSQVTGSLSGYTF. This chain joins TRBV4-1 and TRBJ1-2; weak D call: TRBD1 (5 bases). The CDR3 is 15 residues long. Per the germline V gene, CDR1 is MGHRA and CDR2 is YSYEKL. V dropped 3 bases and J dropped 7 bases, with 18 bases sitting between them.